This TCR beta chain derives from a study of immune heterogeneity within non-small cell lung tumors. Trimming shortened V by 6 bases and J by 1 base, and 12 bases separated the two germline ends. Germline V gene lookup returns CDR1 DFQATT and CDR2 SNEGSKA (reference sequence). This CDR3 comprises 13 residues. Multiplex PCR (32 V and 13 J primers) was used to amplify the TCR beta CDR3. Via MiXCR, TCRdb re-called the multiplex PCR reads, giving one row per CDR3 protein. The sample records 30,000 to 40,000 distinct CDR3 sequences, 28% being singletons. The starting template was genomic DNA from bulk tumor, 600 ng per sample. Far-apart biopsies, several per primary tumor, were taken during surgery. Newly diagnosed with untreated non-small cell lung cancer, the patients underwent curative surgery. Non-small cell lung cancer patients, newly diagnosed and having surgery with curative intent, served as donors.

Sequencing used lung tumor tissue. The V gene is TRBV20-1, the J gene TRBJ2-5; D perhaps matches TRBD1 (5 bases). The receptor was isolated from a man aged 35-49 years with non-small cell lung cancer. CDR3 region: CSATTAFQETQYF. The CDR3 DNA follows: TGCAGTGCGACGACAGCTTTCCAAGAGACCCAGTACTTC.